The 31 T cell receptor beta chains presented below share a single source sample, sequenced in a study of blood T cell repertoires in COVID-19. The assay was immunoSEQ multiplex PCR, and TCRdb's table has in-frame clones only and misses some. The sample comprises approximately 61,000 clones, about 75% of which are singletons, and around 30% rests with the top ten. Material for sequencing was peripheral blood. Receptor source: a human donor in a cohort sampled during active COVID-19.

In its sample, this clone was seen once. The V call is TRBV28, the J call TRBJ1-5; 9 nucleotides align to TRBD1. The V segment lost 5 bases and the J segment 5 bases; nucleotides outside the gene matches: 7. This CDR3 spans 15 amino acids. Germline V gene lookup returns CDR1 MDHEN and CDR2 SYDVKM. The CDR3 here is CASSLQGALYQPQHF. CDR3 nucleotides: TGTGCCAGCAGTCTACAGGGGGCGCTTTATCAGCCCCAGCATTTT.

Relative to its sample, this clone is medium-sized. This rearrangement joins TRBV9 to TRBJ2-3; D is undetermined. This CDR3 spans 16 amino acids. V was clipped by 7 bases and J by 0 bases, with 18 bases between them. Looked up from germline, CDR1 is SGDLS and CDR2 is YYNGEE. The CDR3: CASSLAQSTSTDTQYF. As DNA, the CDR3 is TGTGCCAGCTCCTTGGCCCAATCGACTAGCACAGATACGCAGTATTTT.

In nucleotides, the CDR3 is TGTGCCAGCAGTGAGTGGCAGTACAATCAGCCCCAGCATTTT. This gives the protein CASSEWQYNQPQHF. The V and J genes are TRBV2 and TRBJ1-5; D is unresolved. The CDR3 runs 14 residues. In germline, CDR1 is SNHLY, CDR2 FYNNEI. V lost 3 bases and J 3 bases, leaving 9 bases between the germline ends.

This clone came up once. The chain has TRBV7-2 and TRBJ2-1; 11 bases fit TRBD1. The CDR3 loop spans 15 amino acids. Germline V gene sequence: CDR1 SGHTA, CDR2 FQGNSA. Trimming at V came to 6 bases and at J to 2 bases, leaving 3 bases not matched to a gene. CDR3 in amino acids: CASRPGQGAYNEQFF. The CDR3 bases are TGTGCCAGCAGACCGGGACAGGGGGCCTACAATGAGCAGTTCTTC.

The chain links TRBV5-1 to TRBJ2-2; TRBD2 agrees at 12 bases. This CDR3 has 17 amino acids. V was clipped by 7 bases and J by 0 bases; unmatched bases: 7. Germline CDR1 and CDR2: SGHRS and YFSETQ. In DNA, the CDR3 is TGCGCCAGCCGGGCTAGCGGGGGGGCGGCGAACACCGGGGAGCTGTTTTTT. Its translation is CASRASGGAANTGELFF.

Here the CDR3 DNA reads TGCGCCAGCAGCTTTTCGGCAGGGGGACGGGTGAACACTGAAGCTTTCTTT. This translates into CASSFSAGGRVNTEAFF. The chain combines TRBV5-1 with TRBJ1-1, with 7 bases aligning to TRBD1. Losses at the gene ends were 2 bases for V and 0 bases for J; bases not matched to a gene: 10. The CDR3 is 17 residues long. Per the germline V gene, CDR1 is SGHRS and CDR2 is YFSETQ.

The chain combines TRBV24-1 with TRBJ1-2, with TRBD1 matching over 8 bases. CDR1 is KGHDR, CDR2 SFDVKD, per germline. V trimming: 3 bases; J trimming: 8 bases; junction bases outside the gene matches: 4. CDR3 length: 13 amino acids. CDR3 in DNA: TGTGCCACCAGTGATCAACAGGGGGACGGCTACACCTTC. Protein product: CATSDQQGDGYTF.

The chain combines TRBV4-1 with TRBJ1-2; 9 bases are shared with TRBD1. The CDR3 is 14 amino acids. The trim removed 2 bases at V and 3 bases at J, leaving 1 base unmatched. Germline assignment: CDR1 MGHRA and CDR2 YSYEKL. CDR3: CASSQRQGDYGYTF. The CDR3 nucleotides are TGCGCCAGCAGCCAACGACAGGGGGACTATGGCTACACCTTC.

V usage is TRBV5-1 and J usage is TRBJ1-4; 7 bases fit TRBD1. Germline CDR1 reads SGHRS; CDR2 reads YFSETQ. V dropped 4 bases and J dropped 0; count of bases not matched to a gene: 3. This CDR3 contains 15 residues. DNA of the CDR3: TGCGCCAGCAGCACACAGGGGACAACTAATGAAAAACTGTTTTTT. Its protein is CASSTQGTTNEKLFF.

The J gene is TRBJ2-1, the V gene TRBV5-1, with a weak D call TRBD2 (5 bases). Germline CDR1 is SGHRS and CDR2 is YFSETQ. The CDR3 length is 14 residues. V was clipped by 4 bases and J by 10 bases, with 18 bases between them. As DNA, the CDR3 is TGCGCCAGCAGCCAGGACTCTCTCAGGCGAGAGCAGTTCTTC. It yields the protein CASSQDSLRREQFF.

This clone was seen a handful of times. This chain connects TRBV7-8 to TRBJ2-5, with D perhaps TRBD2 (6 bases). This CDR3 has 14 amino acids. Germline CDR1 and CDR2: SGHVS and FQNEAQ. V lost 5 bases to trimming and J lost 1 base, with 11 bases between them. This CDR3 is CASSHGGPQETQYF. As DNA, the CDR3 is TGTGCCAGCAGCCACGGGGGACCCCAAGAGACCCAGTACTTC.

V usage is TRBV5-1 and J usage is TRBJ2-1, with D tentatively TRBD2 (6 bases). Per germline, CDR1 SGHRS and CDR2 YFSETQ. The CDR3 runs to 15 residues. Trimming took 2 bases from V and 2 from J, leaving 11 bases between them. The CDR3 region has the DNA TGCGCCAGCAGCTTAGGGGCGGGAACCTACAATGAGCAGTTCTTC. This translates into CASSLGAGTYNEQFF.

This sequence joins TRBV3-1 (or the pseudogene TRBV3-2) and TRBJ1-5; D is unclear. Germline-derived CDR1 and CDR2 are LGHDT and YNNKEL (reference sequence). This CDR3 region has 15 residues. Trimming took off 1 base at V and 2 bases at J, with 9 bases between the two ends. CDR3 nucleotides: TGTGCCAGCAGCCAAGGCGGGGAGGGCAATCAGCCCCAGCATTTT. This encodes CASSQGGEGNQPQHF.

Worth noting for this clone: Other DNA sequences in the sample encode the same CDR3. CDR3 region: CASSATSGVYNEQFF. The CDR3 region has the DNA TGTGCCAGCAGCGCGACTAGCGGAGTATACAATGAGCAGTTCTTC. This chain links TRBV9 with TRBJ2-1; 9 nucleotides line up with TRBD2. V shed 3 bases, J shed 4 bases, and the junction held 5 bases outside the gene matches. Germline CDR1 SGDLS, CDR2 YYNGEE. The CDR3 extends over 15 amino acids. The full variable domain, its missing parts supplied by reference TRBV9 and TRBJ2-1, is DSGVTQTPKHLITATGQRVTLRCSPRSGDLSVYWYQQSLDQGLQFLIQYYNGEERAKGNILERFSAQQFPDLHSELNLSSLELGDSALYFCASSATSGVYNEQFFGPGTRLTVL.

CDR3 DNA sequence: TGTGCCAGCAGCTTCCATGAGGACGGGAGGGACACAGATACGCAGTATTTT. Residues: CASSFHEDGRDTDTQYF. V gene TRBV7-6 combines with J gene TRBJ2-3; TRBD2 matches at 8 bases. The CDR3 spans 17 residues. Trimming at V came to 3 bases and at J to 2 bases, leaving 10 bases not matched to a gene. The germline V gene encodes CDR1 SGHVS and CDR2 FNYEAQ. Together with reference TRBV7-6 and TRBJ2-3, the CDR3 gives the full variable domain: GAGVSQSPRYKVTKRGQDVALRCDPISGHVSLYWYRQALGQGPEFLTYFNYEAQQDKSGLPNDRFSAERPEGSISTLTIQRTEQRDSAMYRCASSFHEDGRDTDTQYFGPGTRLTVL.

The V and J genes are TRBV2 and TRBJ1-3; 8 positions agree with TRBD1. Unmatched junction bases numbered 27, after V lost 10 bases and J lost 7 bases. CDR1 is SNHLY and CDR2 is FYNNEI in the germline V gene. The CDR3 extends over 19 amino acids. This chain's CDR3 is CATDLQGDAARTHGNTIYF. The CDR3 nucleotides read TGTGCCACCGACCTACAGGGGGACGCCGCCAGAACGCACGGGAACACCATATATTTT.

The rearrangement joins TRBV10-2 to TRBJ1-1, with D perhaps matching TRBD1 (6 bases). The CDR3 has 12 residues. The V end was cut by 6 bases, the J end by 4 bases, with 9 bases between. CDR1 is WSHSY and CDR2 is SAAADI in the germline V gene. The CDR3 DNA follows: TGCGCCAGCAGGGACAGTTCCACTGAAGCTTTCTTT. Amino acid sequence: CASRDSSTEAFF.

Here the CDR3 reads CASREGGGGSYNEQFF. As DNA, the CDR3 is TGTGCCAGCAGGGAAGGGGGCGGAGGCTCCTACAATGAGCAGTTCTTC. The J gene is TRBJ2-1, the V gene TRBV7-2, with 7 bases lining up with TRBD1. The CDR3 spans 16 residues. Germline assignment: CDR1 SGHTA and CDR2 FQGNSA. V gave up 6 bases and J gave up 0 bases; unmatched junction bases: 8.

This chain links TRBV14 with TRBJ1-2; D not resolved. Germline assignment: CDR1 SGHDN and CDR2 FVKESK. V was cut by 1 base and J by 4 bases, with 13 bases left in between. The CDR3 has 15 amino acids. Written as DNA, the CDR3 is TGTGCCAGCAGCCAAGGTGCGGGAAACCTCTATGGCTACACCTTC. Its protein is CASSQGAGNLYGYTF.

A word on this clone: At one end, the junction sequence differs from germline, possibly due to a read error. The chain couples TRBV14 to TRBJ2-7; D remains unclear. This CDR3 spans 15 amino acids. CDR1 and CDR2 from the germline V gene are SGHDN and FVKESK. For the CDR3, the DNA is TGTGCCGGCAGCCGCGGTCGAGGCCGTCACTACGAGCAGTACTTC. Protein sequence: CAGSRGRGRHYEQYF.

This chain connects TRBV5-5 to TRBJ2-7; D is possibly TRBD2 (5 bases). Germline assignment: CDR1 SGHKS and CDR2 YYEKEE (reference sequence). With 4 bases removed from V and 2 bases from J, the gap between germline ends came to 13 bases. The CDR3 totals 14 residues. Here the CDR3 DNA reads TGTGCCAGCAGCCTTGCCGGGGTCCCCTACGAGCAGTACTTC. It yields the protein CASSLAGVPYEQYF.

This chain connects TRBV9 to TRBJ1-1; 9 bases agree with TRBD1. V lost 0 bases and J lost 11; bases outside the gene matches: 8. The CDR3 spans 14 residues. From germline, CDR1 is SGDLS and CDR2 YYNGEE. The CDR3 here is CASSVGRGQGGAFF. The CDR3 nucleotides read TGTGCCAGCAGCGTAGGTCGGGGACAGGGCGGCGCTTTCTTT.

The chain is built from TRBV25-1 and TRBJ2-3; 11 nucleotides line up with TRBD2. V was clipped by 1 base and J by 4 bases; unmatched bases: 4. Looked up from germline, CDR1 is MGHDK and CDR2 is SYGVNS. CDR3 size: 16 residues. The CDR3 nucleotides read TGTGCCAGCAGTGAATCACTAGCGGGAGCCCCAGATACGCAGTATTTT. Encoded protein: CASSESLAGAPDTQYF.

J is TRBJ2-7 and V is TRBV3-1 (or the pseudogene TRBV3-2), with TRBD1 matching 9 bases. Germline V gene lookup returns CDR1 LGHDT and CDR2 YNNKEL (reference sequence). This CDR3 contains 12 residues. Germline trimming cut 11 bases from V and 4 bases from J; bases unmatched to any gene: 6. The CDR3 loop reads CAVGTGQYEQYF. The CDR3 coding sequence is TGTGCCGTAGGGACAGGGCAATACGAGCAGTACTTC.

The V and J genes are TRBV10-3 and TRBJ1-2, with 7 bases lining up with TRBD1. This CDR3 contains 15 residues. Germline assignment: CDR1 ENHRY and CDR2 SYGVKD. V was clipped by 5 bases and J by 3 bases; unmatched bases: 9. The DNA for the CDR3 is TGTGCCATCAGTCGAGCGGAGGGGGCGGACTATGGCTACACCTTC. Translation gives CAISRAEGADYGYTF.

The CDR3 region has the DNA TGTGCCAGCTCGAATCCTCGGACTTCAAATTCACCCCTCCACTTT. Translation gives CASSNPRTSNSPLHF. The V and J genes are TRBV25-1 and TRBJ1-6; D not certain. Between the trimmed V and J ends, which lost 8 bases and 7 bases, there was a span of 18 bases. The CDR3 sequence is 15 residues long. Per the germline V gene, CDR1 is MGHDK and CDR2 is SYGVNS.

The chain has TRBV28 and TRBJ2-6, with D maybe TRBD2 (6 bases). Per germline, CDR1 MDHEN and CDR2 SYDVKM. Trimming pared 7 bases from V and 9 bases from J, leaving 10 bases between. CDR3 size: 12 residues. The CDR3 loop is CASMGGGNVLTF. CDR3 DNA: TGTGCCAGCATGGGGGGAGGCAACGTCCTGACTTTC.

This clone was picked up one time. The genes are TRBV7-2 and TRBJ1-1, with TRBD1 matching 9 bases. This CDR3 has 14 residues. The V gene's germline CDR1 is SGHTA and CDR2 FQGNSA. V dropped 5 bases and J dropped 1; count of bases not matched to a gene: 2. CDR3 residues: CASSPGQGNTEAFF. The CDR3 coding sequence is TGTGCCAGCAGCCCGGGACAGGGGAACACTGAAGCTTTCTTT.

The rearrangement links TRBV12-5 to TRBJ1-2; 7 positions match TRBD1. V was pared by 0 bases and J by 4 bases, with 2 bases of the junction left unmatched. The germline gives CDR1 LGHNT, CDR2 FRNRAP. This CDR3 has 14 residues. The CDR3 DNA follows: TGTGCTAGTGGTTTGGTGACAGGGCCCTATGGCTACACCTTC. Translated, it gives CASGLVTGPYGYTF.

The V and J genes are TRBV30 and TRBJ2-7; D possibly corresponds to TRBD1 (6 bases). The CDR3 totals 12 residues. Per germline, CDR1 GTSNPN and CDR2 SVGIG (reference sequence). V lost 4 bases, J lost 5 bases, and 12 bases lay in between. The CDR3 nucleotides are TGTGCCTGGAACCGACAGGCCCACGAGCAGTACTTC. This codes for CAWNRQAHEQYF.

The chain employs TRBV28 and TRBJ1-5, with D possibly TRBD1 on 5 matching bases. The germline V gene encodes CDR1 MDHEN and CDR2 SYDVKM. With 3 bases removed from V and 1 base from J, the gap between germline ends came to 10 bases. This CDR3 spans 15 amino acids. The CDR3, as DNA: TGTGCCAGCAGTTTGCCAGGGAACAGCAATCAGCCCCAGCATTTT. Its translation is CASSLPGNSNQPQHF.